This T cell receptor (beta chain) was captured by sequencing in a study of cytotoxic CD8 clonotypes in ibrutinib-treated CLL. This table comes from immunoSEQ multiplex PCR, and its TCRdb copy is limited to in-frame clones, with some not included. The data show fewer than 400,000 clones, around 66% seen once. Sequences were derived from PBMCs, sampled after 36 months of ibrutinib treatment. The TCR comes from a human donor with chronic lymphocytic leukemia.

The CDR3 DNA sequence: TGTGCCACCTCGGTAAATTACAGGGTCACTGAAGCTTTCTTT. Amino acid sequence: CATSVNYRVTEAFF. V and J are TRBV6-1 and TRBJ1-1; D perhaps matches TRBD1 (6 bases). Germline CDR1 MNHNS, CDR2 SASEGT. With 10 bases removed from V and 4 bases from J, the gap between germline ends came to 19 bases. There are 14 residues in the CDR3.